The present TCR beta chain was sequenced within a study of blood T cell repertoires in COVID-19. Libraries were prepared by immunoSEQ multiplex PCR; TCRdb keeps only in-frame clonotypes and omits some of them. In the table there are about 670,000 clones, over 80% of which are singletons. This CDR3 is built from 14 residues. Trimming took 2 bases from V and 6 from J, leaving 11 bases between them. Germline-derived CDR1 and CDR2 are SGHRS and YFSETQ. The chain joins TRBV5-1 to TRBJ1-4; D might be TRBD1 (5 bases). This TCR was sampled from a woman aged 18-29 years with acute or convalescent COVID-19. Sequenced material: peripheral blood. CDR3 in DNA: TGCGCCAGCAGCTTAGTAGGGGAATATGAAAAACTGTTTTTT. This codes for CASSLVGEYEKLFF.